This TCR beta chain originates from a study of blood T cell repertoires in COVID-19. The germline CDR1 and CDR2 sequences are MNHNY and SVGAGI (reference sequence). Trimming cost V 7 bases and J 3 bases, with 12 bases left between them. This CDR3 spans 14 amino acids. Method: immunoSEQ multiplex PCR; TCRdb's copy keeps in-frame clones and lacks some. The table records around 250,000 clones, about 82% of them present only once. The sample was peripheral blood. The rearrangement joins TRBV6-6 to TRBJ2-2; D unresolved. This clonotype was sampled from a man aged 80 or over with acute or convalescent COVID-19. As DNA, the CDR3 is TGTGCCAGCACCCTTACACAGCACACCGGGGAGCTGTTTTTT. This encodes CASTLTQHTGELFF.